This entry features one TCR beta chain sequence. Generated by immunoSEQ multiplex PCR, the TCRdb table keeps only in-frame clones and is missing some. This sample has fewer than 500,000 clones, with 90% found just once. The data belong to a study of control samples from healthy donors and cancer patients. Germline V gene sequence: CDR1 WNHNN, CDR2 SYGVQD (reference sequence). The CDR3 has 15 residues. The V end lost 6 bases, the J end lost 5 bases, and 19 bases lay between the germline ends. The sequencing input was PBMCs. The sequence came from a man aged 35 to 55 with head and neck cancer. This chain connects TRBV10-1 to TRBJ2-5; D assignment may be TRBD1 or TRBD2 (6 bases each). CDR3 loop: CASSGGSASRETQYF. Here the CDR3 DNA reads TGCGCCAGCAGCGGGGGCTCCGCATCCAGGGAGACCCAGTACTTC.